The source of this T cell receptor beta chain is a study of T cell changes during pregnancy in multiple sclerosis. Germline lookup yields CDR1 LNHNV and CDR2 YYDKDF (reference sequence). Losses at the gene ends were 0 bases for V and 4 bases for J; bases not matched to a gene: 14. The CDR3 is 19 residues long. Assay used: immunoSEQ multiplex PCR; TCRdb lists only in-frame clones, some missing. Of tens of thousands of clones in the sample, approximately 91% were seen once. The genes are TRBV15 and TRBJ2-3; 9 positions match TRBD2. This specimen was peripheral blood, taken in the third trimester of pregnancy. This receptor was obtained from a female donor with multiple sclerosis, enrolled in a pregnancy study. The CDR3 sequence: CATSRDWASGEVSPDTQYF. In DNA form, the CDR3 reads TGTGCCACCAGCAGAGATTGGGCTAGCGGGGAAGTGAGTCCAGATACGCAGTATTTT.